Below, 26 T cell receptor beta chains from the same sample are listed, as sequenced in a study of blood T cell repertoires in COVID-19. TCRdb keeps only in-frame clones here, not all; method: immunoSEQ multiplex PCR. The sample holds some 270,000 clones; about 83% are singletons and the top ten take around 6%. The sample was peripheral blood. The receptor set was obtained from a woman of 80 years or more with COVID-19, enrolled during active disease.

The chain carries TRBV25-1 and TRBJ2-3; 8 nucleotides align to TRBD2. V was clipped by 7 bases and J by 9 bases; unmatched bases: 15. The CDR3 loop spans 15 amino acids. The germline V gene encodes CDR1 MGHDK and CDR2 SYGVNS. CDR3 residues: CASTPTAGGFGTQYF. The DNA for the CDR3 is TGTGCCAGCACCCCAACTGCGGGGGGTTTTGGGACGCAGTATTTT.

The V and J genes are TRBV7-9 and TRBJ1-1, with D unclear. The V gene's germline CDR1 is SEHNR and CDR2 FQNEAQ (reference sequence). V was trimmed by 3 bases and J by 5 bases, leaving 10 bases between them. The CDR3 runs to 13 residues. In DNA, the CDR3 is TGTGCCAGCAGCTTTGAGTCGGTAACTGAAGCTTTCTTT. Translated: CASSFESVTEAFF.

This chain links TRBV6-5 with TRBJ1-6; D unclear. Germline V CDR1 and CDR2: MNHEY, SVGAGI. The germline V and J ends were trimmed by 0 bases and 10 bases, with 16 bases remaining between them. The CDR3 is 16 residues long. The CDR3 reads CASSYSGPWRGSPLHF. The CDR3 DNA sequence: TGTGCCAGCAGTTACTCCGGTCCTTGGCGAGGATCACCCCTCCACTTT.

J is TRBJ1-4 and V is TRBV14; D not certain. V was trimmed by 6 bases and J by 0 bases, leaving 17 bases between them. The germline V gene encodes CDR1 SGHDN and CDR2 FVKESK. The CDR3 extends over 17 amino acids. The CDR3 is CASRHVRRAPTNEKLFF. The CDR3 DNA reads as TGTGCCAGCAGGCACGTACGGAGGGCCCCAACTAATGAAAAACTGTTTTTT.

This clone was seen more than once but under ten times. The same CDR3 also results from other DNA sequences found in this sample. The chain combines TRBV28 with TRBJ1-5; tentative D call: TRBD1 (6 bases). The CDR3 has 12 amino acids. Germline CDR1 MDHEN, CDR2 SYDVKM. Trimming took 7 bases from V and 2 from J, leaving 6 bases between them. The CDR3 is CASKGGNQPQHF. CDR3 nucleotide sequence: TGTGCCAGCAAGGGGGGCAATCAGCCCCAGCATTTT.

This chain uses TRBV19 with TRBJ1-1; D remains unclear. The CDR3 contains 13 residues. Trimming removed 4 bases at V and 0 bases at J, with 6 bases between. Looked up from germline, CDR1 is LNHDA and CDR2 is SQIVND (reference sequence). This CDR3 reads CASSNAVNTEAFF. In DNA form, the CDR3 reads TGTGCCAGTAGTAACGCGGTGAACACTGAAGCTTTCTTT. The variable domain in full, completed from reference TRBV19 and TRBJ1-1, reads DGGITQSPKYLFRKEGQNVTLSCEQNLNHDAMYWYRQDPGQGLRLIYYSQIVNDFQKGDIAEGYSVSREKKESFPLTVTSAQKNPTAFYLCASSNAVNTEAFFGQGTRLTVV.

CDR3 DNA: TGTGCCAGCAGCTTAGCGACTGGACAGGGCGCCTCACCCCTCCACTTT. Amino acid sequence: CASSLATGQGASPLHF. The V gene is TRBV7-9, the J gene TRBJ1-6; 8 bases are shared with TRBD1. The junction had 8 bases not matched to a gene; V was cut back by 0 bases and J by 10 bases. Germline CDR1 reads SEHNR; CDR2 reads FQNEAQ (reference sequence). This CDR3 contains 16 residues.

The rearrangement links TRBV2 to TRBJ2-5; TRBD1 aligns across 9 bases. The CDR3 runs 14 residues. Germline lookup yields CDR1 SNHLY and CDR2 FYNNEI. The trim removed 7 bases at V and 4 bases at J, leaving 7 bases unmatched. The CDR3 loop is CASKTGGKGETQYF. CDR3 nucleotide sequence: TGTGCCAGCAAAACAGGGGGCAAGGGAGAGACCCAGTACTTC.

The V and J genes are TRBV3-1 (or the pseudogene TRBV3-2) and TRBJ1-1, with 7 bases identical to TRBD1. With 1 base clipped from V and 10 bases from J, the junction kept 6 bases outside the gene matches. Looked up from germline, CDR1 is LGHDT and CDR2 is YNNKEL (reference sequence). This CDR3 region has 13 residues. CDR3 loop: CASSQGQGQGAFF. The CDR3 nucleotides are TGTGCCAGCAGCCAAGGACAGGGTCAGGGAGCTTTCTTT.

The chain links TRBV18 to TRBJ1-1; D remains unclear. V was pared by 6 bases and J by 2 bases, with 10 bases between. The CDR3 totals 13 residues. Germline lookup yields CDR1 KGHSH and CDR2 LQKENI. This chain's CDR3 is CASSLQQNTEAFF. In nucleotides, the CDR3 is TGTGCCAGCTCCCTCCAACAAAACACTGAAGCTTTCTTT.

CDR3 loop: CASSITGEAFF. Here the CDR3 DNA reads TGTGCCAGCAGCATAACGGGGGAAGCTTTCTTT. The J gene is TRBJ1-1, the V gene TRBV5-6; D is ambiguous. Trimming removed 4 bases from V and 8 bases from J, with 9 bases in between. This CDR3 is 11 amino acids long. Germline loops: CDR1 SGHDT, CDR2 YYEEEE.

The V gene is TRBV5-1, the J gene TRBJ1-6; 11 positions agree with TRBD1. This CDR3 comprises 15 residues. Germline values: CDR1 SGHRS, CDR2 YFSETQ. The V gene end was trimmed by 0 bases and the J gene end by 9 bases; junction bases not matched to a gene: 2. The CDR3 DNA reads as TGCGCCAGCAGCTTGGGGACAGGGGGCGCTTCACCCCTCCACTTT. It translates to CASSLGTGGASPLHF.

The chain has TRBV21-1 and TRBJ1-1. TRBV21-1 constitutes a pseudogene. The length of the CDR3 is 14 residues. Here the CDR3 DNA reads TGTGCCAGCAGCAAAGGTGGGGAGAGGACTGAAGCTTTCTTT. Translated: CASSKGGERTEAFF.

The chain has TRBV9 and TRBJ1-6; D is perhaps TRBD1 (5 bases). The CDR3 length is 15 residues. The V gene's germline CDR1 is SGDLS and CDR2 YYNGEE. The V end was cut by 3 bases, the J end by 10 bases, with 17 bases between. CDR3 nucleotide sequence: TGTGCCAGCAGCGGGAGTCTGGGAACAGGATCACCCCTCCACTTT. It translates to CASSGSLGTGSPLHF.

In nucleotides, the CDR3 is TGTGCCAGCAGTTACGCGGGCCGGGATGGCTACACCTTC. It yields the protein CASSYAGRDGYTF. The chain links TRBV6-2 or TRBV6-3 to TRBJ1-2, with unresolved D. The germline CDR1 and CDR2 sequences are MNHEY and SVGEGT. Trimming pared 2 bases from V and 6 bases from J, leaving 10 bases between. The CDR3 length is 13 residues.

The rearrangement links TRBV19 to TRBJ2-6; D not certain. Germline CDR1 reads LNHDA; CDR2 reads SQIVND (reference sequence). Trimming took off 10 bases at V and 0 bases at J, with 10 bases between the two ends. The CDR3 extends over 14 amino acids. Here the CDR3 reads CATKLDSGANVLTF. CDR3 DNA sequence: TGTGCCACTAAACTTGACTCTGGGGCCAACGTCCTGACTTTC.

CDR3 region: CASGPGLAARGTGELFF. CDR3 nucleotides: TGTGCCAGCGGGCCGGGACTAGCGGCGCGAGGCACCGGGGAGCTGTTTTTT. V gene TRBV7-2 combines with J gene TRBJ2-2; 11 bases are a match to TRBD2. CDR3 size: 17 residues. Losses at the gene ends were 8 bases for V and 4 bases for J; bases not matched to a gene: 12. CDR1 and CDR2 (germline): SGHTA, FQGNSA.

This clone appeared a single time. The genes are TRBV2 and TRBJ1-1; TRBD1 aligns across 9 bases. After removal of 4 bases from V and 1 base from J, the junction contained 4 bases not matched to a gene. The CDR3 spans 15 residues. Germline V CDR1 and CDR2: SNHLY, FYNNEI. CDR3 region: CASSGQGGPNTEAFF. The CDR3 DNA reads as TGTGCCAGCAGTGGACAGGGGGGACCGAACACTGAAGCTTTCTTT.

The gene calls are TRBV7-8 and TRBJ2-7; TRBD1 aligns across 10 bases. The CDR3 contains 16 residues. The V gene's germline CDR1 is SGHVS and CDR2 FQNEAQ. Trimming cost V 3 bases and J 5 bases; bases outside gene matches: 10. The CDR3: CASSFRGQGFKDEQYV. DNA for the CDR3: TGTGCCAGCAGCTTTCGGGGACAGGGGTTTAAGGACGAGCAGTACGTC.

V and J are TRBV30 and TRBJ1-1; D not certain. V shed 0 bases and J shed 11 bases, with 10 bases lying between them. CDR1 and CDR2 from the germline V gene are GTSNPN and SVGIG (reference sequence). This CDR3 region has 11 residues. CDR3 residues: CAWSVAREAFF. The CDR3 DNA sequence: TGTGCCTGGAGTGTAGCAAGAGAGGCTTTCTTT.

The V gene is TRBV13, the J gene TRBJ2-5; 12 bases map to TRBD2. J gave up 3 bases and V 4 bases, and 3 bases lay outside the gene matches. Germline V lookup: CDR1 PRHDT, CDR2 FYEKMQ (reference sequence). The CDR3 covers 15 residues. CDR3 sequence (DNA): TGTGCCAGCAGCTGGACTAGCGGGGCCAAAGAGACCCAGTACTTC. Its protein product is CASSWTSGAKETQYF. Looking up the rest from reference TRBV13 and TRBJ2-5 gives the full variable domain: AAGVIQSPRHLIKEKRETATLKCYPIPRHDTVYWYQQGPGQDPQFLISFYEKMQSDKGSIPDRFSAQQFSDYHSELNMSSLELGDSALYFCASSWTSGAKETQYFGPGTRLLVL.

The chain joins TRBV6-5 to TRBJ1-2; a possible D gene is TRBD1 (6 bases). This CDR3 comprises 13 residues. Germline V CDR1 and CDR2: MNHEY, SVGAGI. V was cut by 6 bases and J by 3 bases, with 11 bases left in between. The CDR3: CASRTQGYYGYTF. For the CDR3, the DNA is TGTGCCAGCAGGACACAGGGCTACTATGGCTACACCTTC.

The genes are TRBV5-1 and TRBJ1-4, with D possibly matching TRBD1 (5 bases). V was shortened by 1 base and J by 4 bases, with 8 bases between the two germline ends. The CDR3 length is 14 residues. The germline V gene has CDR1 SGHRS and CDR2 YFSETQ. CDR3 coding DNA: TGCGCCAGCAGCTTGAACAGGATTAATGAAAAACTGTTTTTT. Translation: CASSLNRINEKLFF.

The rearrangement links TRBV6-5 to TRBJ1-2; TRBD1 agrees at 9 bases. V dropped 5 bases and J dropped 12; count of bases not matched to a gene: 7. This CDR3 is built from 12 residues. The germline V gene encodes CDR1 MNHEY and CDR2 SVGAGI. Here the CDR3 reads CASSRPGQGNTF. CDR3 in DNA: TGTGCCAGCAGTAGACCGGGACAGGGTAACACCTTC.

The J gene is TRBJ2-1, the V gene TRBV9; TRBD1 matches at 7 bases. The CDR3 is 14 residues long. Germline CDR1 reads SGDLS; CDR2 reads YYNGEE. With 2 bases clipped from V and 12 bases from J, the junction kept 11 bases outside the gene matches. The CDR3 is CASSVGQSPLGQFF. The DNA for the CDR3 is TGTGCCAGCAGCGTGGGACAGAGCCCATTGGGGCAGTTCTTC.

The V call is TRBV28, the J call TRBJ1-1, with a weak D call TRBD1 (6 bases). The CDR3 consists of 15 residues. Germline loops: CDR1 MDHEN, CDR2 SYDVKM. Trimming left V 8 bases short and J 0 bases short, with 16 bases between. CDR3 residues: CASGGGGTMNTEAFF. The CDR3 bases are TGTGCCAGCGGGGGGGGCGGAACAATGAACACTGAAGCTTTCTTT.